Each of the 10 T cell receptor beta chains below was sequenced from the same sample in a study of metastatic and nonmetastatic thyroid tumors. Before thyroid surgery, none of the patients had received any treatment. TCRdb re-called the PCR reads through MiXCR. This sample yields approximately 70,000 clones, of which 18% are seen a single time; roughly 13% belongs to the top ten. The sample taken for sequencing was blood. The receptor source for this set is a female donor with papillary thyroid cancer or a benign thyroid nodule (not recorded which). Some clones in this sample may be carry-over from other donors' samples.

This clone has a handful of counts. CDR3 sequence (DNA): TGTGCCAGCAGTGGCGGGACTGGGAATTCACCCCTCCACTTT. Translated: CASSGGTGNSPLHF. J is TRBJ1-6 and V is TRBV28, with D maybe TRBD1 (5 bases). The CDR3 is 14 amino acids. V lost 5 bases and J lost 7, with 12 bases in between. The V gene's germline CDR1 is MDHEN and CDR2 SYDVKM.

About this clone itself: Possible read error: a much larger clone is one base away. The sample has other DNA sequences that encode this CDR3 too. CDR3: CSARDAGGDEQFF. The CDR3 DNA reads as TGCAGTGCTAGAGATGCGGGGGGGGATGAACAGTTCTTC. This chain links TRBV20-1 with TRBJ2-1; 9 bases align to TRBD2. The CDR3 covers 13 residues. In germline, CDR1 is DFQATT, CDR2 SNEGSKA (reference sequence).

The rearrangement links TRBV6-4 to TRBJ2-3; possible D gene TRBD1, 6 bases. The CDR3 sequence is 14 residues long. Trimming took off 4 bases at V and 0 bases at J, with 8 bases between the two ends. Germline V gives CDR1 MRHNA, CDR2 SNTAGT. The CDR3 DNA reads TGTGCCAGCAGTGGGGACACTAGCACAGATACGCAGTATTTT. Protein product: CASSGDTSTDTQYF.

The V gene is TRBV11-1, the J gene TRBJ2-7; no clear D. Germline lookup yields CDR1 SGHAT and CDR2 FQDESV (reference sequence). This CDR3 contains 15 residues. V was cut by 4 bases and J by 2 bases, with 15 bases left in between. In DNA, the CDR3 is TGTGCCAGCAGCTCGCCATCGGACGGTGCCTACGAGCAGTACTTC. Encoded protein: CASSSPSDGAYEQYF.

In its sample, this clone was seen many times. The rearrangement uses TRBV12-3 or TRBV12-4 and TRBJ1-2; no firm D call. V was cut by 4 bases and J by 3 bases, with 9 bases left in between. This CDR3 spans 13 amino acids. The CDR3 region is CASSSQNYYGYTF. The CDR3 region has the DNA TGTGCCAGCAGTTCACAGAATTACTATGGCTACACCTTC.

Ten or more counts support this clone. The chain links TRBV7-2 to TRBJ1-5, with TRBD1 as a possible D gene (6 bases). This CDR3 contains 13 residues. CDR1 and CDR2 from the germline V gene are SGHTA and FQGNSA. The V end was cut by 6 bases, the J end by 5 bases, with 11 bases between. The CDR3, as DNA: TGTGCCAGCAGTTATGGACAGCATCAGCCCCAGCATTTT. As protein: CASSYGQHQPQHF.

Many counts were recorded for this clone. The rearrangement uses TRBV10-1 and TRBJ2-7; D might be TRBD2 (5 bases). The germline V and J ends were trimmed by 6 bases and 0 bases, with 18 bases remaining between them. The CDR3 totals 16 residues. From germline, CDR1 is WNHNN and CDR2 SYGVQD (reference sequence). CDR3 DNA sequence: TGCGCCAGCAGCGAGGGTAGCGATGCGAGCTCCTACGAGCAGTACTTC. Translated, it gives CASSEGSDASSYEQYF.

This clone was found many times. V usage is TRBV18 and J usage is TRBJ1-2; D perhaps matches TRBD1 (6 bases). The CDR3 covers 13 residues. Germline CDR1 is KGHSH and CDR2 is LQKENI. Trimming pared 3 bases from V and 8 bases from J, leaving 13 bases between. CDR3 coding DNA: TGTGCCAGCTCACCCGGGCAGGGGCGAGGCTACACCTTC. The encoded protein is CASSPGQGRGYTF.

There are many counts of this clone. The chain combines TRBV11-3 with TRBJ2-7; D might be TRBD2 (6 bases). Germline V gene sequence: CDR1 SGHNT, CDR2 YENEEA. V was shortened by 0 bases and J by 7 bases, with 13 bases between the two germline ends. There are 14 residues in the CDR3. The CDR3 DNA follows: TGTGCCAGCAGCTTAGATCTAGAGGGGAGGGAGCAGTACTTC. Encoded protein: CASSLDLEGREQYF.

This clone was seen repeatedly, ten times or more. A much more abundant neighbour one base away suggests this may be a read error. Other DNA sequences in this specimen translate into the identical CDR3. The gene calls are TRBV2 and TRBJ1-2; possibly TRBD1 for D (5 bases). The CDR3 runs 14 residues. The V gene's germline CDR1 is SNHLY and CDR2 FYNNEI. The CDR3 DNA is TGTGCTAGCAGTCTGTCGACAGTTAACTATGGCTACACCTTC. It encodes CASSLSTVNYGYTF. The variable domain in full, with the rest retrieved from reference TRBV2 and TRBJ1-2, is EPEVTQTPSHQVTQMGQEVILRCVPISNHLYFYWYRQILGQKVEFLVSFYNNEISEKSEIFDDQFSVERPDGSNFTLKIRSTKLEDSAMYFCASSLSTVNYGYTFGSGTRLTVV.